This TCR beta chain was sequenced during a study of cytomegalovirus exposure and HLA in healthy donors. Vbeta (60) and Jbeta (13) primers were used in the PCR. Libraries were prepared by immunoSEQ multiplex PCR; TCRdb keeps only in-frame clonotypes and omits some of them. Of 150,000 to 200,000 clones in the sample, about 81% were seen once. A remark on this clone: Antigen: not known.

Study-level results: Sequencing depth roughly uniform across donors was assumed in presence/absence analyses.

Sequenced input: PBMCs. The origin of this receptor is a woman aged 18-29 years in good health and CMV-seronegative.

The CDR3 DNA sequence: TGTGCCAGCACCCAGTGGGAGGGGTACAATGAGCAGTTCTTC. It encodes CASTQWEGYNEQFF. The V call is TRBV7-3, the J call TRBJ2-1; 7 bases line up with TRBD2. Germline CDR1 SGHTA, CDR2 FQGTGA. The CDR3 consists of 14 residues. The V and J ends lost 7 bases and 4 bases, in that order; junction bases with no gene match: 7.